Each of the 22 T cell receptor beta chains below was sequenced from the same sample in a study of cytomegalovirus exposure and HLA in healthy donors. PCR involved 60 Vbeta and 13 Jbeta primers. Sequencing was performed with immunoSEQ multiplex PCR; in TCRdb, only in-frame clones are kept and a portion is missing. The repertoire holds about 150,000 clones, with around 79% as singletons. The material sequenced was PBMCs. These TCRs come from a middle-aged woman in good health and CMV-seronegative.

This clone was seen more than once but under ten times. The chain employs TRBV18 and TRBJ2-3; the D gene is possibly TRBD2 (7 bases). This CDR3 contains 14 residues. Germline assignment: CDR1 KGHSH and CDR2 LQKENI. Trimming pared 6 bases from V and 6 bases from J, leaving 16 bases between. CDR3 bases: TGTGCCAGCTCCGGCGCCCGGGGGGCCGATACGCAGTATTTT. This gives the protein CASSGARGADTQYF.

The CDR3 sequence: CASSLRTGAANSPLHF. The CDR3 region has the DNA TGTGCCAGCAGTCTTAGAACAGGGGCGGCCAATTCACCCCTCCACTTT. V and J are TRBV14 and TRBJ1-6; 7 bases align to TRBD1. The CDR3 is made up of 16 amino acids. Germline V gene data show CDR1 as SGHDN and CDR2 as FVKESK. V shed 6 bases, J shed 7 bases, and the junction held 12 bases outside the gene matches.

This clone occurred a few times. The CDR3 protein is CASSGWDRENTEAFF. The CDR3 coding sequence is TGTGCCAGCAGCGGGTGGGACAGGGAGAACACTGAAGCTTTCTTT. V and J are TRBV7-8 and TRBJ1-1; 9 positions match TRBD1. This CDR3 has 15 amino acids. Germline CDR1 and CDR2: SGHVS and FQNEAQ. The trim removed 5 bases at V and 1 base at J, leaving 5 bases unmatched.

The J gene is TRBJ2-3, the V gene TRBV5-1, with a possible D match to TRBD2 (5 bases). CDR1 and CDR2 from the germline V gene are SGHRS and YFSETQ. V lost 1 base and J lost 6, with 12 bases in between. The CDR3 has 14 residues. CDR3 sequence reads: CASSLTAGGDTQYF. The CDR3 coding sequence is TGCGCCAGCAGCTTGACGGCGGGCGGGGATACGCAGTATTTT.

This clone was detected only a few times. The chain has TRBV4-1 and TRBJ1-2; TRBD1 matches at 8 bases. The CDR3 sequence is 16 residues long. Trimming took 8 bases from V and 4 from J; bases not matched to a gene: 15. Germline lookup yields CDR1 MGHRA and CDR2 YSYEKL. The CDR3 loop reads CASRDTGQGRIYGYTF. DNA of the CDR3: TGCGCCAGCCGCGATACAGGACAGGGACGAATCTATGGCTACACCTTC.

Notes on this clone: Other nucleotide sequences from this sample produce the same CDR3. The genes are TRBV5-1 and TRBJ2-5; the D is unclear. V was shortened by 0 bases and J by 3 bases, with 6 bases between the two germline ends. The CDR3 runs 13 residues. Germline assignment: CDR1 SGHRS and CDR2 YFSETQ. The CDR3 DNA sequence: TGCGCCAGCAGCTTGGGGAGAGAAGAGACCCAGTACTTC. This encodes CASSLGREETQYF.

The chain is built from TRBV29-1 and TRBJ1-2; D remains unclear. The CDR3 has 11 residues. V lost 4 bases, J lost 2 bases, and 5 bases lay in between. Germline assignment: CDR1 SQVTM and CDR2 ANQGSEA. CDR3 sequence (DNA): TGCAGCGTTGTTCAAAACTATGGCTACACCTTC. It specifies CSVVQNYGYTF.

This clone has a handful of counts. CDR3: CASSSNPTARGLSYEQYF. CDR3 DNA: TGTGCCAGCAGCTCCAACCCGACGGCCAGGGGCTTATCCTACGAGCAGTACTTC. The chain employs TRBV7-9 and TRBJ2-7, with a tentative D call TRBD1 (6 bases). CDR1 is SEHNR, CDR2 FQNEAQ, per germline (reference sequence). This CDR3 region has 18 residues. V was shortened by 4 bases and J by 1 base, with 23 bases between the two germline ends.

The chain is built from TRBV14 and TRBJ2-7, with D possibly matching TRBD1 (6 bases). V lost 2 bases, J lost 6 bases, and 14 bases lay in between. Germline V lookup: CDR1 SGHDN, CDR2 FVKESK. This CDR3 has 14 amino acids. CDR3 amino acids: CASSQYNTGSEQYF. The DNA for the CDR3 is TGTGCCAGCAGCCAATATAACACAGGGAGCGAGCAGTACTTC.

This clone was seen a single time. This chain joins TRBV9 and TRBJ2-1, with 12 bases lining up with TRBD1. The CDR3 has 19 amino acids. Germline lookup yields CDR1 SGDLS and CDR2 YYNGEE. Trimming at V came to 0 bases and at J to 0 bases, leaving 7 bases not matched to a gene. The CDR3 loop reads CASSVGGQGALSSYNEQFF. CDR3 in DNA: TGTGCCAGCAGCGTAGGGGGACAGGGGGCCCTGAGCTCCTACAATGAGCAGTTCTTC.

The chain couples TRBV9 to TRBJ2-3; TRBD1 aligns across 8 bases. The CDR3 loop spans 14 amino acids. Germline CDR1 and CDR2: SGDLS and YYNGEE. V shed 2 bases, J shed 6 bases, and the junction held 5 bases outside the gene matches. CDR3 nucleotides: TGTGCCAGCAGCGTGGCAGGGGGCGCGGATACGCAGTATTTT. Its translation is CASSVAGGADTQYF.

V is TRBV7-9 and J is TRBJ1-1; no reliable D call. Germline CDR1 is SEHNR and CDR2 is FQNEAQ (reference sequence). The V end was cut by 5 bases, the J end by 2 bases, with 6 bases between. This CDR3 has 12 residues. CDR3 residues: CASSGLNTEAFF. CDR3 sequence (DNA): TGTGCCAGCAGCGGGCTCAACACTGAAGCTTTCTTT.

The chain uses TRBV4-2 and TRBJ2-1, with 11 bases matching TRBD2. The V and J ends lost 1 base and 6 bases, in that order; junction bases with no gene match: 2. This CDR3 spans 15 amino acids. Germline CDR1 and CDR2: LGHNA and YNFKEQ. CDR3 residues: CASSQGLAGGNEQFF. In DNA, the CDR3 is TGTGCCAGCAGCCAAGGCCTAGCGGGGGGCAATGAGCAGTTCTTC.

This clone was seen a single time. The rearrangement joins TRBV4-1 to TRBJ1-6, with D possibly being TRBD1 (5 bases). Per germline, CDR1 MGHRA and CDR2 YSYEKL. Trimming stripped 1 base from V and 7 bases from J, with 11 bases between. CDR3 size: 15 residues. CDR3 nucleotide sequence: TGCGCCAGCAGCCAAGTGTCGGGGGGAAATTCACCCCTCCACTTT. Amino acid sequence: CASSQVSGGNSPLHF.

The chain has TRBV28 and TRBJ1-1, with D possibly TRBD1 on 6 matching bases. This CDR3 region has 15 residues. Germline V gene lookup returns CDR1 MDHEN and CDR2 SYDVKM. Trimming stripped 3 bases from V and 0 bases from J, with 11 bases between. CDR3 residues: CASSFLRGMNTEAFF. For the CDR3, the DNA is TGTGCCAGCAGTTTTCTGAGGGGGATGAACACTGAAGCTTTCTTT.

V gene TRBV7-2 combines with J gene TRBJ1-1, with D maybe TRBD1 (6 bases). Germline loops: CDR1 SGHTA, CDR2 FQGNSA. The CDR3 contains 13 residues. V was pared by 5 bases and J by 8 bases, with 15 bases between. CDR3 sequence: CASSPNRVLEAFF. CDR3 DNA sequence: TGTGCCAGCAGCCCCAACAGGGTTCTGGAAGCTTTCTTT. Full variable domain (remainder filled in from reference TRBV7-2 and TRBJ1-1): GAGVSQSPSNKVTEKGKDVELRCDPISGHTALYWYRQSLGQGLEFLIYFQGNSAPDKSGLPSDRFSAERTGGSVSTLTIQRTQQEDSAVYLCASSPNRVLEAFFGQGTRLTVV.

The genes are TRBV5-1 and TRBJ1-2; 10 nucleotides agree with TRBD1. Germline CDR1 and CDR2: SGHRS and YFSETQ. J gave up 4 bases and V 0 bases, and 9 bases lay outside the gene matches. The CDR3 covers 17 residues. The CDR3 region has the DNA TGCGCCAGCAGCTTGGGAACCATGACAGGGGGCGGCTATGGCTACACCTTC. Translating gives CASSLGTMTGGGYGYTF.

The V call is TRBV7-8, the J call TRBJ2-5; 9 bases match TRBD2. The DNA end lines up better with TRBJ2-7; the J call may be wrong. The germline CDR1 and CDR2 sequences are SGHVS and FQNEAQ. This CDR3 has 13 residues. For the CDR3, the DNA is TGTGCCAGCAGCCTGACTAGCGGATACGAGCAGTACTTC. It encodes CASSLTSGYEQYF.

This clone was found a few times. V is TRBV28 and J is TRBJ2-7; possibly TRBD1 for D (6 bases). The length of the CDR3 is 13 residues. V dropped 5 bases and J dropped 0 bases, with 8 bases sitting between them. Germline CDR1 is MDHEN and CDR2 is SYDVKM. The chain's CDR3 is CASSPGHSYEQYF. CDR3 bases: TGTGCCAGCAGTCCGGGACACTCCTACGAGCAGTACTTC.

This chain joins TRBV7-9 and TRBJ2-7; D is possibly TRBD2 (6 bases). This CDR3 has 14 residues. V shed 3 bases and J shed 2 bases, with 11 bases lying between them. The germline V gene encodes CDR1 SEHNR and CDR2 FQNEAQ (reference sequence). CDR3 in amino acids: CASSFRGYPYEQYF. The CDR3 DNA is TGTGCCAGCAGCTTCCGGGGGTACCCCTACGAGCAGTACTTC.

V gene TRBV6-5 combines with J gene TRBJ1-2; D not resolved. Trimming shortened V by 2 bases and J by 2 bases, and 9 bases separated the two germline ends. This CDR3 is built from 14 residues. Germline V gives CDR1 MNHEY, CDR2 SVGAGI. The CDR3 loop reads CASSYRVGNYGYTF. In nucleotides, the CDR3 is TGTGCCAGCAGTTACCGAGTCGGGAACTATGGCTACACCTTC.

The chain recombines TRBV11-3 with TRBJ2-7; no clear D. V lost 1 base to trimming and J lost 7 bases, with 14 bases between them. Looked up from germline, CDR1 is SGHNT and CDR2 is YENEEA. The CDR3 loop spans 14 amino acids. For the CDR3, the DNA is TGTGCCAGCAGCTTAGGAGGCAGCACCGAGGAGCAGTACTTC. It specifies CASSLGGSTEEQYF. Full variable domain (rest looked up from reference TRBV11-3 and TRBJ2-7): EAGVVQSPRYKIIEKKQPVAFWCNPISGHNTLYWYLQNLGQGPELLIRYENEEAVDDSQLPKDRFSAERLKGVDSTLKIQPAELGDSAVYLCASSLGGSTEEQYFGPGTRLTVT.